This T cell receptor (beta chain) was observed in a study of T cells in localized non-small cell lung cancer. Produced via immunoSEQ multiplex PCR; TCRdb's table is partial and in-frame only. The sample shows about 3,700 clones, roughly 25% of them seen only once. The germline V and J ends were trimmed by 0 bases and 7 bases, with 6 bases remaining between them. Germline values: CDR1 MNHGY, CDR2 SAAAGT. CDR3 size: 12 residues. This sequence was found in a woman aged 35 to 70 with stage I lung adenocarcinoma. The sample in question was lung tumor tissue, obtained before any cancer treatment. The V call is TRBV6-8, the J call TRBJ1-1; D remains ambiguous. The CDR3 spells CASSYSGVEAFF. The CDR3 coding sequence is TGTGCCAGCAGTTACTCCGGGGTTGAAGCTTTCTTT.